The clone carrying this TCR beta chain was observed a few times. Its antigen is unknown. With 0 bases removed from V and 5 bases from J, the gap between germline ends came to 6 bases. The CDR3 spans 12 residues. Per germline, CDR1 SGHRS and CDR2 YFSETQ. The study ran its PCR with 60 Vbeta and 13 Jbeta primers. Here immunoSEQ multiplex PCR was the method, and the copy in TCRdb shows in-frame clones only, minus some. The sample has 140,000 or so clones; more than 75% are singletons. This sample was taken from a study of cytomegalovirus exposure and HLA in healthy donors. Findings and limits, study-wide: Other equally common chains were less clonally expanded than HLA-associated TCR beta chains, a later analysis showed. A later analysis found common viral pathogens apparently linked to several of the most significant clusters.

This receptor was taken from a middle-aged man in good health and CMV-seronegative. The sequenced material came from PBMCs. The V gene is TRBV5-1, the J gene TRBJ2-7, with a weak D call TRBD1 (5 bases). CDR3 amino acids: CASSLAGNEQYF. CDR3 coding DNA: TGCGCCAGCAGCTTGGCAGGGAACGAGCAGTACTTC.